This T cell receptor beta chain was recovered during a study of CD8 T cells in Susac syndrome (dated by TCRdb to about 2019). General notes on the study: The study used repertoire sequencing to test whether antigen drove CD8+ T cell activation and differentiation in Susac syndrome.

CDR1 and CDR2 are drawn from the germline V gene (reference sequence): MNHEY, SMNVEV. The CDR3, cysteine through phenylalanine, is 17 amino acids long. Only the CDR3 DNA is retained, 51 bases long and in frame from the first base. The V and J ends are trimmed by 4 bases and 3 bases, leaving 16 bases between them. Peripheral blood CD8+ and CD4+ T cells from healthy donors, Susac syndrome patients and multiple sclerosis patients were profiled by high-throughput TCR beta sequencing. The healthy donors served as controls matched for age and sex. Bulk CD8+ and CD4+ T cells were purified by magnetic negative isolation, while CD8+ TEMRA cells were enriched using FACS. Blood was drawn into EDTA tubes, processed within 24 hours, and PBMCs were isolated by density gradient centrifugation. PBMCs destined for TCR sequencing were cryopreserved in liquid nitrogen and later thawed in a 37 °C water bath. The sorted or isolated CD4+, CD8+ and CD8+ TEMRA cells had a purity of 90% or higher.

What the authors observed across the whole study: The number of individuals in the TCR sequencing and HLA analysis was acknowledged as relatively small.

RNA was extracted with the RNeasy kit and about 0.5 to 1 ug was reverse transcribed using random hexamers. The immunoSEQ multiplex PCR assay, which covers 54 Vbeta and 13 Jbeta segments, was used to amplify TCR beta CDR3 regions. Bias from PCR amplification was corrected by using a synthetic template baseline for primer optimization and for computational correction. The authors processed their data as follows. Only productive sequences were kept, with reads annotated to V, D and J genes according to IMGT and analyzed in immunoSEQ Analyzer. Clonality was calculated as one minus the Shannon entropy normalized by log2 of the number of productive unique sequences. Public and private clones were assessed among the 100 most prevalent clones of each patient and control. A clone was defined as Susac-specific if it was absent from the healthy and MS cohorts, from some 1,100 published viral clones and from other ImmuneACCESS disease sequences. TCRdb reran the public reads through fastp at Q25 and MiXCR, keeping productive beta chains. Every CDR3 protein is listed once, alongside the most common genes and DNA of its rows. These V and J calls rely on TCRdb rather than the paper's analysis. This sample has about 190,000 distinct CDR3 sequences in its table, and around 93% of those were observed once. In total, the top ten clones hold 0.1% to 0.12% of the sample.

A note on this clonotype: Its antigen specificity is not known. Base qualities are not recorded, but no much larger clone differs from it by a single base.

Specimen: CD4+ T cells from PBMCs. This sequence originates from a human donor in good health. Here the chain combines TRBV27 and TRBJ2-6; TRBD1 is a weak D gene call, 6 bases matching. The sequence in DNA is TGTGCCAGCAGTTGGGGGTCAGGGGCTGTTGGGGCCAACGTCCTGACTTTC. Protein translation: CASSWGSGAVGANVLTF.